This is a list of T cell receptor beta chains from one sample in a study of T cell responses to AZD1222 COVID-19 vaccine. Only in-frame clones appear in the TCRdb table, and some are missing; sequencing was by immunoSEQ multiplex PCR. The data show 95,000 to 150,000 clones, with about 90% seen just once and about 5.3% held by the top ten. This material consisted of peripheral blood, taken on day 0 of AZD1222 vaccination. All receptors come from an adult in good health. The CDR3 runs from the conserved cysteine through the conserved F or W. A D gene is named only where the DNA matches it firmly. Size tells how often a clone was seen (once, few, many) or the class of an expanded clone, and some rows leave it out.

clone_size,j_call,d_call,v_call,cdr3_aa,cdr3_nt
.,TRBJ2-2,.,TRBV9,CASSPPANTGELFF,TGTGCCAGCAGCCCACCCGCGAACACCGGGGAGCTGTTTTTT
.,TRBJ1-5,.,TRBV15,CATSRDPGRNQPQHF,TGTGCCACCAGCAGAGATCCGGGACGAAATCAGCCCCAGCATTTT
.,TRBJ2-7,.,TRBV7-9,CASSLAGSYEQYF,TGTGCCAGCAGCTTAGCCGGCTCTTACGAGCAGTACTTC
.,TRBJ1-1,TRBD1,TRBV5-4,CASSLAKGTAEAFF,TGTGCCAGCAGCTTGGCCAAAGGGACAGCGGAAGCTTTCTTT
.,TRBJ1-1,.,TRBV3-1/TRBV3-2,CASSPLGGNTEAFF,TGTGCCAGCAGCCCTTTAGGAGGAAATACTGAAGCTTTCTTT
once,TRBJ1-4,.,TRBV5-1,CASSLMGVHEKLFF,TGCGCCAGCAGCTTGATGGGGGTGCATGAAAAACTGTTTTTT
once,TRBJ1-5,.,TRBV7-9,CASSLVRRNSNQPQHF,TGTGCCAGCAGCTTAGTTCGGAGGAATAGCAATCAGCCCCAGCATTTT
.,TRBJ1-3,.,TRBV5-1,CASSPIMRGSGNTIYF,TGCGCCAGCAGCCCTATAATGAGGGGGTCTGGAAACACCATATATTTT
.,TRBJ1-5,.,TRBV6-6,CASSSSGPKFEAQHF,TGTGCCAGCAGTTCGTCCGGGCCAAAGTTTGAGGCCCAGCATTTT
.,TRBJ1-5,.,TRBV10-3,CATGWGSNQPQHF,TGTGCCACCGGATGGGGAAGCAATCAGCCCCAGCATTTT